This T cell receptor (beta chain) originates from a study of blood T cell repertoires in COVID-19. On the study more broadly: Researchers got acute and convalescent COVID-19 samples from the United States, Italy and Spain.

V lost 0 bases, J lost 5 bases, and 14 bases lay in between. CDR1 SGHRS and CDR2 YFSETQ come from the germline V gene. The CDR3 length is 16 residues. In the original processing: From reference gene primer amplification, estimates of nucleated cell counts were derived. Generated by immunoSEQ multiplex PCR, the TCRdb table keeps only in-frame clones and is missing some. The V and J calls and clone size are taken from that table; D and trimming were inferred from the DNA. The sample contains a few hundred thousand clones, just over 85% of which appear only once. Participant-given clinical history determined each cohort assignment. Two consecutive negative NP/OP PCR tests, clearance, or resolved symptoms defined Cohort 3 recovery.

The V gene is TRBV5-1, the J gene TRBJ2-2; D may be TRBD1 (6 bases). The receptor's source is a man aged 40-50 years who had recovered from COVID-19. The source material was PBMCs or T cells enriched from blood (not recorded which). The CDR3: CASSLVGAGETGELFF. CDR3 nucleotide sequence: TGCGCCAGCAGCTTGGTCGGGGCAGGGGAAACCGGGGAGCTGTTTTTT. The full variable domain, rest sourced from reference TRBV5-1 and TRBJ2-2, is KAGVTQTPRYLIKTRGQQVTLSCSPISGHRSVSWYQQTPGQGLQFLFEYFSETQRNKGNFPGRFSGRQFSNSRSEMNVSTLELGDSALYLCASSLVGAGETGELFFGEGSRLTVL.